The clone carrying this TCR beta chain was detected only a few times. TCRdb processed the RT-PCR reads anew with MiXCR; each CDR3 protein has one entry. The data contain hundreds of thousands of distinct CDR3 sequences, around 41% of them singletons. The germline V gene encodes CDR1 DFQATT and CDR2 SNEGSKA (reference sequence). The CDR3 is made up of 16 amino acids. V dropped 5 bases and J dropped 0 bases, with 17 bases sitting between them. These data are taken from a study of patients and donors after allogeneic stem cell transplantation. V and J are TRBV20-1 and TRBJ1-5; D is ambiguous. This clonotype was sampled from a human donor who was either an allogeneic HSCT recipient or a stem cell or donor lymphocyte infusion donor (not recorded which). It is not recorded whose cells these are; they may come from a transplant donor. The sample consisted of blood, either unsorted or a sorted T cell fraction (not recorded which). The CDR3 DNA sequence: TGCAGTGCTGGAGCCCGGGGTCGGTATAGCAATCAGCCCCAGCATTTT. Its translation is CSAGARGRYSNQPQHF.